The 23 T cell receptor beta chains listed next were all sequenced from one sample in a study of shared clonotypes between healthy human individuals. Data came from immunoSEQ multiplex PCR; TCRdb stores just in-frame clones and leaves some out. The sample shows fewer than 1 million clones, about 96% of them seen only once. Naive CD8 cells comprised CD45RO-negative, CCR7-positively selected cells, excluding terminally differentiated effector memory CD45RA+ cells. Sequences were obtained from naive CD8+ T cells sorted from blood. The receptors stem from a man aged 25-45 years in good health.

The V call is TRBV29-1, the J call TRBJ2-3, with D maybe TRBD2 (6 bases). This CDR3 has 15 residues. V was pared by 0 bases and J by 2 bases, with 12 bases between. The germline V gene has CDR1 SQVTM and CDR2 ANQGSEA. CDR3 sequence reads: CSVEDFGSSTDTQYF. CDR3 in DNA: TGCAGCGTTGAAGATTTCGGGAGTTCCACAGATACGCAGTATTTT.

This clone was counted a single time. Other DNA sequences in the sample encode the same CDR3. The chain recombines TRBV18 with TRBJ2-7; the D gene is possibly TRBD1 (6 bases). Trimming stripped 3 bases from V and 3 bases from J, with 9 bases between. This CDR3 is 13 amino acids long. Germline CDR1 and CDR2: KGHSH and LQKENI. The CDR3 bases are TGTGCCAGCTCACCTCCGGACAGCTACGAGCAGTACTTC. Translating it yields CASSPPDSYEQYF.

Remarks on this clone: The junction departs from the called germline gene at one end, perhaps through a read error. This chain uses TRBV7-7 with TRBJ2-1; D possibly corresponds to TRBD1 (5 bases). The CDR3 runs to 16 residues. Germline V gene data show CDR1 as SSHAT and CDR2 as FNYEAQ (reference sequence). CDR3: CASSSDPGRAYNEQFF. Written as DNA, the CDR3 is TGTGCTAGCAGCTCCGACCCGGGCAGGGCCTACAATGAGCAGTTCTTC.

The chain links TRBV7-6 to TRBJ2-5; D is undetermined. The germline CDR1 and CDR2 sequences are SGHVS and FNYEAQ. V lost 0 bases and J lost 1, with 9 bases in between. The CDR3 extends over 15 amino acids. CDR3 sequence: CASSLAHASQETQYF. In DNA, the CDR3 is TGTGCCAGCAGCTTAGCCCACGCGTCCCAAGAGACCCAGTACTTC.

V usage is TRBV29-1 and J usage is TRBJ2-5; a weak D match, TRBD2 (5 bases). V was cut by 7 bases and J by 4 bases, with 13 bases left in between. Germline V gives CDR1 SQVTM, CDR2 ANQGSEA. CDR3 length equals 12 residues. The CDR3 DNA sequence: TGCAGCGCCGAGGGTTTACGAGAGACCCAGTACTTC. The encoded protein is CSAEGLRETQYF.

This clone was found once. The V gene is TRBV9, the J gene TRBJ2-2; unclear D gene. The CDR3 is 12 amino acids. V shed 4 bases and J shed 9 bases, with 10 bases lying between them. CDR1 and CDR2 (germline): SGDLS, YYNGEE. CDR3 DNA sequence: TGTGCCAGCAGCTCGGGTGGCTGGGAGCTGTTTTTT. The encoded protein is CASSSGGWELFF. Full variable domain (missing parts from reference TRBV9 and TRBJ2-2): DSGVTQTPKHLITATGQRVTLRCSPRSGDLSVYWYQQSLDQGLQFLIQYYNGEERAKGNILERFSAQQFPDLHSELNLSSLELGDSALYFCASSSGGWELFFGEGSRLTVL.

The chain uses TRBV14 and TRBJ2-7; TRBD2 agrees at 8 bases. The V segment lost 2 bases and the J segment 3 bases; nucleotides outside the gene matches: 9. Germline-derived CDR1 and CDR2 are SGHDN and FVKESK. The CDR3 totals 16 residues. The chain's CDR3 is CASSQRGLASFYEQYF. Here the CDR3 DNA reads TGTGCCAGCAGCCAACGAGGACTAGCAAGTTTCTACGAGCAGTACTTC.

V usage is TRBV7-9 and J usage is TRBJ1-1; 7 bases fit TRBD1. Germline V gives CDR1 SEHNR, CDR2 FQNEAQ (reference sequence). There are 15 residues in the CDR3. V trimming: 5 bases; J trimming: 0 bases; junction bases outside the gene matches: 6. CDR3 loop: CASSPPGQMNTEAFF. Written as DNA, the CDR3 is TGTGCCAGCAGCCCCCCGGGACAGATGAACACTGAAGCTTTCTTT.

The chain combines TRBV27 with TRBJ2-1; D is possibly TRBD2 (6 bases). CDR1 and CDR2 from the germline V gene are MNHEY and SMNVEV (reference sequence). V was clipped by 3 bases and J by 12 bases, with 12 bases between them. The CDR3 is made up of 12 amino acids. CDR3: CASSFPGDRQFF. The CDR3 bases are TGTGCCAGCAGTTTCCCGGGGGACCGGCAGTTCTTC.

The chain recombines TRBV9 with TRBJ1-2; D gene ambiguous. V was cut by 4 bases and J by 14 bases, with 6 bases left in between. CDR1 and CDR2 from the germline V gene are SGDLS and YYNGEE. This CDR3 contains 8 residues. The CDR3 DNA reads TGTGCCAGCAGCCCCGCGACCTTC. Translated: CASSPATF.

The chain has TRBV7-9 and TRBJ1-5, with D perhaps TRBD1 (5 bases). The germline gives CDR1 SEHNR, CDR2 FQNEAQ (reference sequence). Trimming stripped 4 bases from V and 7 bases from J, with 11 bases between. The CDR3 is 13 residues long. CDR3 in DNA: TGTGCCAGCAGCTCCGGGGGTGTACAGCCCCAGCATTTT. The encoded protein is CASSSGGVQPQHF.

The chain carries TRBV27 and TRBJ1-1; D call uncertain. V was shortened by 3 bases and J by 1 base, with 9 bases between the two germline ends. This CDR3 has 14 amino acids. CDR1 is MNHEY, CDR2 SMNVEV, per germline (reference sequence). CDR3: CASSFIAANTEAFF. The DNA for the CDR3 is TGTGCCAGCAGTTTTATTGCGGCGAACACTGAAGCTTTCTTT.

The V call is TRBV29-1, the J call TRBJ2-4; 8 bases are shared with TRBD1. CDR3 length equals 12 residues. V lost 4 bases, J lost 9 bases, and 5 bases stayed unmatched. Germline CDR1 is SQVTM and CDR2 is ANQGSEA. The CDR3 DNA follows: TGCAGCGTTGTAGACAGGGGAGGCATTCAGTACTTC. Translation: CSVVDRGGIQYF.

The chain recombines TRBV5-6 with TRBJ1-2, with TRBD1 matching over 8 bases. With V trimmed by 0 bases and J by 6 bases, 4 bases remained unmatched. The V gene's germline CDR1 is SGHDT and CDR2 YYEEEE. The CDR3 is 14 residues long. CDR3 sequence: CASSLVQGANGYTF. The CDR3 DNA is TGTGCCAGCAGCTTGGTCCAGGGGGCCAATGGCTACACCTTC.

The rearrangement uses TRBV9 and TRBJ2-5; 9 bases fit TRBD2. Per the germline V gene, CDR1 is SGDLS and CDR2 is YYNGEE. V was clipped by 3 bases and J by 5 bases; unmatched bases: 11. CDR3 length: 16 amino acids. CDR3 sequence: CASSATQGLAGETQYF. The CDR3 DNA sequence: TGTGCCAGCAGCGCAACCCAGGGACTAGCTGGTGAGACCCAGTACTTC.

The V call is TRBV27, the J call TRBJ2-7, with 13 bases identical to TRBD2. The CDR3 spans 14 residues. Germline lookup yields CDR1 MNHEY and CDR2 SMNVEV (reference sequence). The V gene end was trimmed by 6 bases and the J gene end by 5 bases; junction bases not matched to a gene: 4. The CDR3 spells CASRTGTSGNEQYF. The CDR3 DNA reads as TGTGCCAGCAGGACCGGGACTAGCGGGAACGAGCAGTACTTC.

This rearrangement joins TRBV7-9 to TRBJ2-3; D call uncertain. CDR3 length: 16 residues. The ends were cut back, 5 bases at V and 5 bases at J, with 20 bases in the middle. Germline V lookup: CDR1 SEHNR, CDR2 FQNEAQ (reference sequence). The CDR3 region has the DNA TGTGCCAGCAGCACCCGAGGCCGAGGCTTCGTAGATACGCAGTATTTT. Amino acids: CASSTRGRGFVDTQYF. Using reference TRBV7-9 and TRBJ2-3 for the parts outside the CDR3, the full variable domain is DTGVSQNPRHKITKRGQNVTFRCDPISEHNRLYWYRQTLGQGPEFLTYFQNEAQLEKSRLLSDRFSAERPKGSFSTLEIQRTEQGDSAMYLCASSTRGRGFVDTQYFGPGTRLTVL.

V usage is TRBV20-1 and J usage is TRBJ1-1; no clear D. Germline loops: CDR1 DFQATT, CDR2 SNEGSKA (reference sequence). Trimming took 6 bases from V and 1 from J, leaving 6 bases between them. The CDR3 is made up of 11 amino acids. For the CDR3, the DNA is TGCAGTGCCTGGCCGAACACTGAAGCTTTCTTT. It codes for CSAWPNTEAFF.

This chain joins TRBV7-6 and TRBJ2-1; 7 bases fit TRBD2. CDR3 length: 17 amino acids. Germline values: CDR1 SGHVS, CDR2 FNYEAQ. The V gene end was trimmed by 5 bases and the J gene end by 1 base; junction bases not matched to a gene: 11. CDR3 region: CASSPDLWGGSYNEQFF. As DNA, the CDR3 is TGTGCCAGCAGCCCCGACCTTTGGGGGGGTTCCTACAATGAGCAGTTCTTC.

The rearrangement joins TRBV18 to TRBJ2-1, with 9 bases fitting TRBD2. After removal of 5 bases from V and 4 bases from J, the junction contained 3 bases not matched to a gene. The length of the CDR3 is 14 residues. CDR1 is KGHSH, CDR2 LQKENI, per germline. CDR3 in amino acids: CASSLAGDYNEQFF. CDR3 coding DNA: TGTGCCAGCTCATTAGCGGGAGATTACAATGAGCAGTTCTTC. Drawing the rest from reference TRBV18 and TRBJ2-1, the complete variable domain is NAGVMQNPRHLVRRRGQEARLRCSPMKGHSHVYWYRQLPEEGLKFMVYLQKENIIDESGMPKERFSAEFPKEGPSILRIQQVVRGDSAAYFCASSLAGDYNEQFFGPGTRLTVL.

The chain links TRBV6-6 to TRBJ1-1, with D unresolved. Germline V lookup: CDR1 MNHNY, CDR2 SVGAGI (reference sequence). Trimming removed 7 bases at V and 5 bases at J, with 17 bases between. The CDR3 contains 14 residues. The CDR3 bases are TGTGCCAGCACCGTAGGGAGGGATTTGACTGAAGCTTTCTTT. Protein sequence: CASTVGRDLTEAFF.

This rearrangement joins TRBV29-1 to TRBJ2-1, with 9 bases aligning to TRBD1. The germline V gene has CDR1 SQVTM and CDR2 ANQGSEA. V shed 7 bases and J 3 bases; nucleotides not matched to a gene: 7. The CDR3 length is 14 residues. This chain's CDR3 is CSATGQGVYNEQFF. CDR3 in DNA: TGCAGCGCTACGGGACAGGGAGTCTACAATGAGCAGTTCTTC.

This chain joins TRBV18 and TRBJ1-5; D gene unclear. Germline CDR1 is KGHSH and CDR2 is LQKENI. This CDR3 comprises 16 residues. V gave up 2 bases and J gave up 0 bases, with 11 bases separating them. The CDR3 region is CASSPGRQVSNQPQHF. In nucleotides, the CDR3 is TGTGCCAGCTCACCAGGTCGGCAGGTTAGCAATCAGCCCCAGCATTTT.